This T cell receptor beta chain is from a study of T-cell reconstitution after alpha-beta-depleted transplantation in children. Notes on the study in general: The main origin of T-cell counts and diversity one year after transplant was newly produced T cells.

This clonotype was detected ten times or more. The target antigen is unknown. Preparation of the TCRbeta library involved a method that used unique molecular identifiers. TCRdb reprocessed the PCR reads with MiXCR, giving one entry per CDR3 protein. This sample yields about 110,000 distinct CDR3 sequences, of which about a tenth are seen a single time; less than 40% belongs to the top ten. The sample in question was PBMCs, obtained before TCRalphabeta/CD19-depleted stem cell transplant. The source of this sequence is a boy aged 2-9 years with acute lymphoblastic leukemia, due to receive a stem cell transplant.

As DNA, the CDR3 is TGTGCCACCAGCAGTTTCGGACAGGGGATCACTAATGAAAAACTGTTTTTT. It translates to CATSSFGQGITNEKLFF. J is TRBJ1-4 and V is TRBV15, with 9 bases identical to TRBD1. CDR1 is LNHNV, CDR2 YYDKDF, per germline (reference sequence). This CDR3 is 17 amino acids long. Losses at the gene ends were 3 bases for V and 2 bases for J; bases not matched to a gene: 7. The variable domain in full, completed from reference TRBV15 and TRBJ1-4, reads DAMVIQNPRYQVTQFGKPVTLSCSQTLNHNVMYWYQQKSSQAPKLLFHYYDKDFNNEADTPDNFQSRRPNTSFCFLDIRSPGLGDTAMYLCATSSFGQGITNEKLFFGSGTQLSVL.